This T cell receptor beta chain was identified in a study of T cell changes during pregnancy in multiple sclerosis (dated by TCRdb to 2018 to 2020). The study in broad terms: The study examined how the T cell repertoire changed over the course of pregnancy in women with multiple sclerosis.

Library preparation was by the immunoSEQ multiplex PCR assay. TCRdb took this table from immuneACCESS and kept in-frame rearrangements with V and J called. Such tables lack part of the clones; where checked against another copy, unresolved V genes explain under half of the gap, and the rest is unexplained. The sample contains fewer than 110,000 clones, 85% to 95% of them found a single time. The ten largest clones represent 0.9% to 0.95% of the sample. In the germline V gene, CDR1 corresponds to MDHEN and CDR2 to SYDVKM. V loses 3 bases at its end and J loses 3 bases; junction bases beyond the gene matches: 8. Its CDR3 holds 16 amino acids, cysteine through phenylalanine. Only the CDR3 portion is preserved as DNA: 48 bases, with reading frame beginning at the first base. Of note for this clone: Its antigen is not yet known. No base-level quality is on record; no much larger clone is a single base apart.

The clonotype was recovered from a female donor with multiple sclerosis, enrolled in a pregnancy study. The sequence is built from TRBV28 and TRBJ2-1, and 7 bases in between align with TRBD2. Sequences were derived from peripheral blood, sampled after pregnancy. CDR3 reads: CASSLRSWEGYNEQFF. The bases are TGTGCCAGCAGTTTGAGATCGTGGGAGGGCTACAATGAGCAGTTCTTC.